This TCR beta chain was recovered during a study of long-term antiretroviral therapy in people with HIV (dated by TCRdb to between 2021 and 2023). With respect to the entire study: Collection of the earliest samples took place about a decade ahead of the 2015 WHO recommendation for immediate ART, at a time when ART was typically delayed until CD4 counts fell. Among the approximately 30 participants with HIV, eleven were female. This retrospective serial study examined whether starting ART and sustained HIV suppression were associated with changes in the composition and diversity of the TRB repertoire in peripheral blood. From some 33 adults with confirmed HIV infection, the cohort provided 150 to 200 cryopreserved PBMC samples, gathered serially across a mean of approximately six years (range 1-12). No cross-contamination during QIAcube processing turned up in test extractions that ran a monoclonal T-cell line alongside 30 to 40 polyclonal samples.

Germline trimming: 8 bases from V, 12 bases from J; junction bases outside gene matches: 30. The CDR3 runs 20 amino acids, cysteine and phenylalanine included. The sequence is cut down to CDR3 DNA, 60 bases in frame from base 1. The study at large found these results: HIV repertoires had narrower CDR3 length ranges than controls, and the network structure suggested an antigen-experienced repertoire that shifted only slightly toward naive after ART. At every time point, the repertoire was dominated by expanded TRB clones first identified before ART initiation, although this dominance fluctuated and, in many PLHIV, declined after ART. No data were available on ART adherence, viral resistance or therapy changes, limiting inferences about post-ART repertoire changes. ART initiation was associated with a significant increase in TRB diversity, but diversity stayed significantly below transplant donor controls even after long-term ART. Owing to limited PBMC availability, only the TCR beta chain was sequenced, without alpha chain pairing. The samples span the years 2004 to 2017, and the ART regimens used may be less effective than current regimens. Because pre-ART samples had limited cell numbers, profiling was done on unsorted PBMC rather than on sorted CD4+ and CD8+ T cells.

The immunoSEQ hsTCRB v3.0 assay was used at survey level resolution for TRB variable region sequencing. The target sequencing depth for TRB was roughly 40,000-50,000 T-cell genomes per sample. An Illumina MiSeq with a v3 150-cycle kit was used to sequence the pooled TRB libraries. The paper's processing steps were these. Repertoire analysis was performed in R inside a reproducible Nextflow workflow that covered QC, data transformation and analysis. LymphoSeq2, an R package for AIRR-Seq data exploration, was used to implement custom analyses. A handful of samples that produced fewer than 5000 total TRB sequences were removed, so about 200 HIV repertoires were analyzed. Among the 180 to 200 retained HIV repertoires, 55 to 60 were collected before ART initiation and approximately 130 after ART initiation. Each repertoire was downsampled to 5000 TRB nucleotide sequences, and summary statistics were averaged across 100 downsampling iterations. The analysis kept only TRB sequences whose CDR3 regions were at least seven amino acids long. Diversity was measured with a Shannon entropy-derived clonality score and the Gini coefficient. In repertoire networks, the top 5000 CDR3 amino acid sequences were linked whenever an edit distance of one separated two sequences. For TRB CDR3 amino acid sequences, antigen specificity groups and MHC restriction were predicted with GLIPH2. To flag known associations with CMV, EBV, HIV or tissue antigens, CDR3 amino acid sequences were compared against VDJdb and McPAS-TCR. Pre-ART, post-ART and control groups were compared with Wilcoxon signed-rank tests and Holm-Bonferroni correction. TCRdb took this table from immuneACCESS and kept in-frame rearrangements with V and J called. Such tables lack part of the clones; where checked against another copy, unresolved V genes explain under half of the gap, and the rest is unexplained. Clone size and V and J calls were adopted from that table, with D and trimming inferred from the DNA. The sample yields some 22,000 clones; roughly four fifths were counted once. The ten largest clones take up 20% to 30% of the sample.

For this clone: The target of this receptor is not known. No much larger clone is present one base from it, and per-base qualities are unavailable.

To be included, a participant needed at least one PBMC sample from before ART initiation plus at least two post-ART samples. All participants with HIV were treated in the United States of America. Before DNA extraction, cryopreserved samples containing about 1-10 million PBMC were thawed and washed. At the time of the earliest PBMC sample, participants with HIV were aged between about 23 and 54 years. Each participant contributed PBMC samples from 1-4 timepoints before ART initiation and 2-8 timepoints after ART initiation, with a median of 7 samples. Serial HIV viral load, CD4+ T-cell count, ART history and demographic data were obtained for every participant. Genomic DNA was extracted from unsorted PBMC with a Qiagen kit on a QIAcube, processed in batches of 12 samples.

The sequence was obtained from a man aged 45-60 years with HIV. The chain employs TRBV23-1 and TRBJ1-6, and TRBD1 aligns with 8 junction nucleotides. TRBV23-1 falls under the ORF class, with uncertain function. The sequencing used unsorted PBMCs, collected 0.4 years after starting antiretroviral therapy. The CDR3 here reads CASVCLGGQGVREEEGPLHF. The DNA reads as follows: TGCGCCAGCGTCTGTTTAGGCGGACAGGGCGTTCGGGAAGAGGAGGGACCCCTCCACTTT.